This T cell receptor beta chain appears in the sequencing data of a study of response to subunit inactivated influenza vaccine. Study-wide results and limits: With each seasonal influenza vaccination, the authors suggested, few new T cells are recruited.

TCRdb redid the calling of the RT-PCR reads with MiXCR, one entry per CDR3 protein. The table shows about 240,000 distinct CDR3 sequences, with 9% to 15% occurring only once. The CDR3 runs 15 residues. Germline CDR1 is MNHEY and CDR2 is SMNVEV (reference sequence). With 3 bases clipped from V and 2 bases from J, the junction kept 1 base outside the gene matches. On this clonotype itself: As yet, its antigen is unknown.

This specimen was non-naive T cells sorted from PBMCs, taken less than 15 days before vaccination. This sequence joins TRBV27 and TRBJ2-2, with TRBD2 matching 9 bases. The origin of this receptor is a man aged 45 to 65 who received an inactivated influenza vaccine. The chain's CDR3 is CASSFSGRNTGELFF. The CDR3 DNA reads TGTGCCAGCAGTTTTAGCGGGAGAAACACCGGGGAGCTGTTTTTT.